The clone carrying this TCR beta chain was detected many times. The antigen is undetermined. This specimen belongs to a study of T cells in Graves' hyperthyroidism and ophthalmopathy. Every diagnosis used clinical symptoms, serum thyroxine and TRAb, thyroid ultrasound and orbital computed tomography. PBMCs were sourced from around 10 ml fresh peripheral blood. Researchers took RNA transcripts and amplified the TCR beta CDR3 regions from them. Using the HTBI primer set, a first-round RT-PCR was run on the TCR CDR3. TCRdb re-analysed the multiplex PCR reads in MiXCR, keeping a single row per CDR3 protein. The sample has 350,000 to 450,000 distinct CDR3 sequences, 15% to 20% seen once. V was shortened by 0 bases and J by 5 bases, with 19 bases between the two germline ends. The germline gives CDR1 DFQATT, CDR2 SNEGSKA (reference sequence). The CDR3 has 16 residues. General observations from the study: Separation of ophthalmopathy from stable hyperthyroidism was achieved by a 13 V-J model.

V usage is TRBV20-1 and J usage is TRBJ1-1, with D hard to call. The sample was blood. The origin of this receptor is a woman under 40 with Graves' hyperthyroidism that later progressed to Graves' ophthalmopathy. The chain's CDR3 is CSARDNQALLGTEAFF. The CDR3 DNA sequence: TGCAGTGCTAGAGATAACCAGGCCTTGCTAGGGACTGAAGCTTTCTTT.